The 14 T cell receptor beta chains in this list originate from one sample, sequenced in a study of blood T cell repertoires in COVID-19. Assay: immunoSEQ multiplex PCR; the TCRdb copy retains only in-frame clones and omits some. Of 150,000 to 170,000 clones listed, over 60% were seen once; the top ten hold under 2%. Sequences were obtained from peripheral blood. These receptor sequences come from a man older than 75 with acute or convalescent COVID-19.

Points on this clone: Other DNA variants within this sample encode the same CDR3. The chain carries TRBV5-4 and TRBJ2-1; TRBD1 aligns across 8 bases. The germline V gene has CDR1 SGHNT and CDR2 YYREEE (reference sequence). The CDR3 runs to 15 residues. The J segment lost 9 bases and the V segment lost 4 bases, leaving 12 bases of the junction unmatched. The CDR3 DNA reads as TGTGCCAGCAGCCAGGGGGCGCAATCTGAGGGTGAGCAGTTCTTC. This encodes CASSQGAQSEGEQFF.

V gene TRBV18 combines with J gene TRBJ1-1; D might be TRBD1 (6 bases). Germline V gene data show CDR1 as KGHSH and CDR2 as LQKENI. The CDR3 loop spans 16 amino acids. Deletions cut 6 bases from V and 2 bases from J, with 19 bases between. The CDR3 sequence: CASSPNRVGANTEAFF. The DNA for the CDR3 is TGTGCCAGCTCGCCAAACAGGGTTGGGGCCAACACTGAAGCTTTCTTT.

This clone turned up a few times. Written as DNA, the CDR3 is TGTGCCAGCAGCTTCACAGGGGCTAACTATGGCTACACCTTC. This translates into CASSFTGANYGYTF. The V call is TRBV7-9, the J call TRBJ1-2; TRBD1 aligns across 7 bases. Looked up from germline, CDR1 is SEHNR and CDR2 is FQNEAQ (reference sequence). V shed 3 bases and J 0 bases; nucleotides not matched to a gene: 1. This CDR3 region has 14 residues. The whole variable domain, filled in from reference TRBV7-9 and TRBJ1-2, reads DTGVSQNPRHKITKRGQNVTFRCDPISEHNRLYWYRQTLGQGPEFLTYFQNEAQLEKSRLLSDRFSAERPKGSFSTLEIQRTEQGDSAMYLCASSFTGANYGYTFGSGTRLTVV.

The chain couples TRBV9 to TRBJ2-3; 11 bases map to TRBD2. The CDR3 loop spans 17 amino acids. The germline V gene has CDR1 SGDLS and CDR2 YYNGEE. V shed 0 bases and J 6 bases; nucleotides not matched to a gene: 9. Here the CDR3 DNA reads TGTGCCAGCAGCGTAGATACTAGCGGGGGAGTGTACGATACGCAGTATTTT. It is translated as CASSVDTSGGVYDTQYF.

The chain employs TRBV13 and TRBJ2-2; 8 positions agree with TRBD2. The germline V gene encodes CDR1 PRHDT and CDR2 FYEKMQ (reference sequence). The trim removed 5 bases at V and 2 bases at J, leaving 13 bases unmatched. The CDR3 spans 18 residues. The CDR3, as DNA: TGTGCCAGCAGCGCCCTCGGAGCGCGGGGGGCCAACACCGGGGAGCTGTTTTTT. Residues: CASSALGARGANTGELFF.

The chain recombines TRBV15 with TRBJ2-6, with D unclear. The CDR3 totals 15 residues. CDR1 is LNHNV and CDR2 is YYDKDF in the germline V gene (reference sequence). V was cut by 1 base and J by 7 bases, with 11 bases left in between. The CDR3 loop is CATSRGGPSANVLTF. The CDR3 DNA sequence: TGTGCCACCAGCAGAGGCGGTCCCTCCGCCAACGTCCTGACTTTC.

The CDR3 DNA is TGTGCCAGAATGAGGAGGGGACTCTACGAGCAGTACGTC. Translating it yields CARMRRGLYEQYV. The chain carries TRBV25-1 and TRBJ2-7; possible D gene TRBD2, 6 bases. Germline values: CDR1 MGHDK, CDR2 SYGVNS. The CDR3 totals 13 residues. Deletions cut 9 bases from V and 3 bases from J, with 15 bases between.

The chain links TRBV20-1 to TRBJ1-1; D gene uncertain. Germline loops: CDR1 DFQATT, CDR2 SNEGSKA (reference sequence). The CDR3 extends over 14 amino acids. Trimming stripped 3 bases from V and 4 bases from J, with 15 bases between. DNA for the CDR3: TGCAGTGCTAGTACTCGTCGTGGGAGCACTGAAGCTTTCTTT. Translating it yields CSASTRRGSTEAFF.

This clone occurred a few times. The genes are TRBV11-2 and TRBJ2-7; D is ambiguous. Germline CDR1 is SGHAT and CDR2 is FQNNGV. The CDR3 extends over 11 amino acids. The V end lost 4 bases, the J end lost 3 bases, and 4 bases lay between the germline ends. The CDR3 bases are TGTGCCAGCAGCTCCTACTACGAGCAGTACTTC. Protein product: CASSSYYEQYF. Looking up the rest from reference TRBV11-2 and TRBJ2-7 gives the full variable domain: EAGVAQSPRYKIIEKRQSVAFWCNPISGHATLYWYQQILGQGPKLLIQFQNNGVVDDSQLPKDRFSAERLKGVDSTLKIQPAKLEDSAVYLCASSSYYEQYFGPGTRLTVT.

This chain uses TRBV6-1 with TRBJ1-6; perhaps TRBD1 as D (6 bases). Germline-derived CDR1 and CDR2 are MNHNS and SASEGT. The CDR3 is 16 residues long. Deletions cut 2 bases from V and 9 bases from J, with 17 bases between. The CDR3 bases are TGTGCCAGCAGTGAATTGAATTTTGGGACAAGTTCACCCCTCCACTTT. Translating gives CASSELNFGTSSPLHF.

This rearrangement joins TRBV27 to TRBJ1-1, with D possibly being TRBD1 (6 bases). CDR1 MNHEY and CDR2 SMNVEV come from the germline V gene (reference sequence). The CDR3 covers 13 residues. V was shortened by 8 bases and J by 0 bases, with 10 bases between the two germline ends. The CDR3, as DNA: TGTGCCAGCCGGACAGATATGAACACTGAAGCTTTCTTT. It translates to CASRTDMNTEAFF.

This clone was counted a few times. V gene TRBV18 combines with J gene TRBJ1-3, with 10 bases identical to TRBD1. Per the germline V gene, CDR1 is KGHSH and CDR2 is LQKENI. The V gene end was trimmed by 6 bases and the J gene end by 6 bases; junction bases not matched to a gene: 8. CDR3 length equals 15 residues. The CDR3 DNA is TGTGCCAGCTCCCGGACTGGACAGGGGGAAAACACCATATATTTT. It encodes CASSRTGQGENTIYF. The full variable domain, its missing parts supplied by reference TRBV18 and TRBJ1-3, is NAGVMQNPRHLVRRRGQEARLRCSPMKGHSHVYWYRQLPEEGLKFMVYLQKENIIDESGMPKERFSAEFPKEGPSILRIQQVVRGDSAAYFCASSRTGQGENTIYFGEGSWLTVV.

CDR3 sequence reads: CASSMGQVAFF. DNA of the CDR3: TGTGCCAGCAGCATGGGACAGGTAGCTTTCTTT. The chain has TRBV2 and TRBJ1-1; 8 nucleotides agree with TRBD1. CDR1 SNHLY and CDR2 FYNNEI come from the germline V gene. V trimming: 6 bases; J trimming: 10 bases; junction bases outside the gene matches: 4. The CDR3 totals 11 residues.

The table lists this clone with a few counts. The CDR3 loop reads CASSTTGAQNTGELFF. CDR3 sequence (DNA): TGTGCCAGCAGCACTACAGGGGCCCAGAACACCGGGGAGCTGTTTTTT. The V and J genes are TRBV11-3 and TRBJ2-2; 7 bases line up with TRBD1. V lost 5 bases to trimming and J lost 1 base; unmatched junction nucleotides: 7. Germline CDR1 is SGHNT and CDR2 is YENEEA. The CDR3 length is 16 residues.